A single sample gave rise to the 27 T cell receptor beta chains below, sequenced in a study of cytomegalovirus exposure and HLA in healthy donors. This PCR relied on a set of 60 Vbeta primers and 13 Jbeta primers. Libraries were prepared by immunoSEQ multiplex PCR; TCRdb keeps only in-frame clonotypes and omits some of them. The repertoire holds 150,000 to 200,000 clones, with roughly 79% as singletons. What was sequenced was PBMCs. Receptor source: a man aged 40-49 years in good health and CMV-seropositive.

This clone appeared a single time. V and J are TRBV5-4 and TRBJ2-1; unclear D gene. V gave up 2 bases and J gave up 0 bases, with 9 bases separating them. The CDR3 has 15 amino acids. CDR1 SGHNT and CDR2 YYREEE come from the germline V gene (reference sequence). CDR3 protein: CASSFSRDSYNEQFF. CDR3 nucleotides: TGTGCCAGCAGCTTTTCGCGAGACTCCTACAATGAGCAGTTCTTC. Full variable domain (outside the CDR3, taken from reference TRBV5-4 and TRBJ2-1): ETGVTQSPTHLIKTRGQQVTLRCSSQSGHNTVSWYQQALGQGPQFIFQYYREEENGRGNFPPRFSGLQFPNYSSELNVNALELDDSALYLCASSFSRDSYNEQFFGPGTRLTVL.

This chain joins TRBV28 and TRBJ2-2, with D hard to call. The V gene lost 6 bases and the J gene lost 0 bases, with 11 bases spanning the gap. Germline V gene lookup returns CDR1 MDHEN and CDR2 SYDVKM. The CDR3 totals 15 residues. In DNA form, the CDR3 reads TGTGCCAGCAGCTCAACACCCCCGAACACCGGGGAGCTGTTTTTT. The encoded protein is CASSSTPPNTGELFF. The entire variable domain, with the rest obtained from reference TRBV28 and TRBJ2-2, is as follows: DVKVTQSSRYLVKRTGEKVFLECVQDMDHENMFWYRQDPGLGLRLIYFSYDVKMKEKGDIPEGYSVSREKKERFSLILESASTNQTSMYLCASSSTPPNTGELFFGEGSRLTVL.

The V gene is TRBV6-5, the J gene TRBJ1-4; TRBD1 matches at 11 bases. The CDR3 has 16 residues. The V and J ends lost 4 bases and 2 bases, in that order; junction bases with no gene match: 3. Germline values: CDR1 MNHEY, CDR2 SVGAGI. The CDR3 DNA reads as TGTGCCAGCAGTTCCGGGACAGGGGGTACTAATGAAAAACTGTTTTTT. This gives the protein CASSSGTGGTNEKLFF.

Comment on this clone: Relative to the germline gene, one junction end is altered; a read error may explain this. The J gene is TRBJ2-1, the V gene TRBV9; D ambiguous. CDR3 length: 15 residues. The V gene's germline CDR1 is SGDLS and CDR2 YYNGEE. The CDR3 nucleotides are TGTGCCAGCAGCGTAGCGAGCGTATCCTCCAATGAGCAGTTCTTC. Translation gives CASSVASVSSNEQFF.

This clone was seen once. The V and J genes are TRBV18 and TRBJ2-1, with a weak D call TRBD2 (6 bases). V was shortened by 3 bases and J by 8 bases, with 17 bases between the two germline ends. This CDR3 is built from 15 residues. Germline CDR1 and CDR2: KGHSH and LQKENI. This chain's CDR3 is CASSPRLVTADEQFF. CDR3 in DNA: TGTGCCAGCTCACCGCGACTAGTCACGGCAGATGAGCAGTTCTTC.

The genes are TRBV20-1 and TRBJ2-7, with D unresolved. V was trimmed by 8 bases and J by 6 bases, leaving 14 bases between them. Looked up from germline, CDR1 is DFQATT and CDR2 is SNEGSKA (reference sequence). The CDR3 runs 11 residues. The CDR3 region has the DNA TGCAGTCTAGACTCGTTTGGCGAGCAGTACTTC. It encodes CSLDSFGEQYF.

The rearrangement links TRBV6-7 to TRBJ2-5; D might be TRBD2 (5 bases). TRBV6-7 is given ORF status, its function remaining uncertain. The CDR3 runs 19 residues. Between the trimmed V and J ends, which lost 2 bases and 5 bases, there was a span of 27 bases. For the CDR3, the DNA is TGTGCCAGCAGTTACCCCTATCTGGAGGTGAGTAAGTGTAAGGAGACCCAGTACTTC. This codes for CASSYPYLEVSKCKETQYF.

CDR3 DNA: TGTGCCATCAGTGAGTCTGGTACTAGCGGCTACAATGAGCAGTTCTTC. Translated: CAISESGTSGYNEQFF. This chain connects TRBV10-3 to TRBJ2-1; 8 nucleotides align to TRBD2. The CDR3 runs to 16 residues. V lost 0 bases and J lost 3; bases outside the gene matches: 4. Germline V gene sequence: CDR1 ENHRY, CDR2 SYGVKD.

This clone was picked up one time. This chain connects TRBV21-1 to TRBJ1-5; TRBD1, as called in the table, went unchecked against the DNA. TRBV21-1 is shown as a pseudogene. CDR3 size: 15 residues. For the CDR3, the DNA is TGTGCCAGCAGCCAAGTATGGCAGTCGAATCAGCCCCAGCATTTT. Its protein product is CASSQVWQSNQPQHF.

This clone is a singleton in its sample. The chain is built from TRBV11-2 and TRBJ2-7; D call uncertain. This CDR3 region has 15 residues. Trimming stripped 2 bases from V and 2 bases from J, with 13 bases between. The germline CDR1 and CDR2 sequences are SGHAT and FQNNGV. The CDR3 loop reads CASSLNFYSPYEQYF. The CDR3 DNA reads TGTGCCAGCAGCTTAAACTTTTACTCTCCCTACGAGCAGTACTTC.

The chain carries TRBV2 and TRBJ2-1; TRBD1 agrees at 8 bases. The trim removed 4 bases at V and 9 bases at J, leaving 8 bases unmatched. The CDR3 extends over 14 amino acids. Germline V gene data show CDR1 as SNHLY and CDR2 as FYNNEI. The CDR3 nucleotides read TGTGCCAGCAGTGGCGACAGGGGTGAGGCTGAGCAGTTCTTC. Amino acid sequence: CASSGDRGEAEQFF.

CDR3 protein: CASSLLVHGEQYF. The CDR3 DNA reads as TGTGCCAGCAGCTTGCTCGTCCACGGCGAGCAGTACTTC. V and J are TRBV5-5 and TRBJ2-7; no clear D gene. Germline loops: CDR1 SGHKS, CDR2 YYEKEE (reference sequence). V was clipped by 1 base and J by 6 bases, with 11 bases between them. The CDR3 has 13 amino acids. Using reference TRBV5-5 and TRBJ2-7 for the parts outside the CDR3, the full variable domain is DAGVTQSPTHLIKTRGQQVTLRCSPISGHKSVSWYQQVLGQGPQFIFQYYEKEERGRGNFPDRFSARQFPNYSSELNVNALLLGDSALYLCASSLLVHGEQYFGPGTRLTVT.

The chain combines TRBV21-1 with TRBJ2-7; the table names TRBD2, a call not compared with the DNA. TRBV21-1 is reported as a pseudogene. This CDR3 comprises 14 residues. Written as DNA, the CDR3 is TGTGCCAGCAGCAAAGACTACCATACCTACGAGCAGTACTTC. Residues: CASSKDYHTYEQYF.

V is TRBV7-2 and J is TRBJ2-2; 15 bases align to TRBD2. Germline V CDR1 and CDR2: SGHTA, FQGNSA. Trimming took 1 base from V and 5 from J; bases not matched to a gene: 2. This CDR3 region has 17 residues. The CDR3 spells CASSLGTSGRVTGELFF. The CDR3 nucleotides are TGTGCCAGCAGCTTAGGGACTAGCGGGAGGGTGACCGGGGAGCTGTTTTTT.

The chain uses TRBV6-1 and TRBJ2-1, with TRBD1 identical over 10 bases. There are 15 residues in the CDR3. Germline V gene lookup returns CDR1 MNHNS and CDR2 SASEGT. The V and J ends lost 8 bases and 7 bases, in that order; junction bases with no gene match: 11. CDR3 sequence: CASRGQGLTGNEQFF. CDR3 coding DNA: TGTGCCAGCCGGGGACAGGGGCTAACTGGGAATGAGCAGTTCTTC.

The J gene is TRBJ2-1, the V gene TRBV2, with TRBD1 matching 9 bases. This CDR3 contains 14 residues. Germline V gene lookup returns CDR1 SNHLY and CDR2 FYNNEI. Trimming cost V 6 bases and J 3 bases; bases outside gene matches: 3. CDR3 sequence (DNA): TGTGCCAGCAGGGGACAGGGTAACTACAATGAGCAGTTCTTC. Protein product: CASRGQGNYNEQFF.

The genes are TRBV9 and TRBJ1-2; the match to TRBD1 covers 8 bases. V lost 2 bases and J lost 4; bases outside the gene matches: 7. Per germline, CDR1 SGDLS and CDR2 YYNGEE. The CDR3 loop spans 15 amino acids. The CDR3 DNA reads TGTGCCAGCAGCGTGACAGGGGAGGCCGGCTATGGCTACACCTTC. Its translation: CASSVTGEAGYGYTF.

The gene calls are TRBV19 and TRBJ1-5, with D hard to call. V was trimmed by 3 bases and J by 0 bases, leaving 9 bases between them. Germline V CDR1 and CDR2: LNHDA, SQIVND (reference sequence). This CDR3 region has 15 residues. CDR3 nucleotides: TGTGCCAGTAGTATTAACAGCAATAGCAATCAGCCCCAGCATTTT. It specifies CASSINSNSNQPQHF.

The chain uses TRBV11-2 and TRBJ2-1, with 7 bases matching TRBD2. In germline, CDR1 is SGHAT, CDR2 FQNNGV. The CDR3 has 14 amino acids. J lost 5 bases, V lost 3 bases, and 4 bases had no gene match. The CDR3 DNA reads as TGTGCCAGCAGCTTTACCGCGGGAGACAATGAGCAGTTCTTC. This sequence encodes CASSFTAGDNEQFF.

In its sample, this clone was seen a few times. The chain carries TRBV28 and TRBJ2-7; a weak D match, TRBD1 (6 bases). This CDR3 contains 15 residues. The germline gives CDR1 MDHEN, CDR2 SYDVKM. Trimming shortened V by 8 bases and J by 7 bases, and 24 bases separated the two germline ends. The CDR3, as DNA: TGTGCCAGCGAATTGGGGCAGGGGCCGCCGGGAGAGCAGTACTTC. Translated: CASELGQGPPGEQYF.

The chain carries TRBV29-1 and TRBJ2-1; the match to TRBD2 covers 8 bases. The CDR3 covers 16 residues. Germline values: CDR1 SQVTM, CDR2 ANQGSEA. V lost 0 bases, J lost 2 bases, and 6 bases stayed unmatched. The CDR3 sequence is CSVEDPGGRTYNEQFF. DNA for the CDR3: TGCAGCGTTGAAGATCCAGGCGGGAGGACCTACAATGAGCAGTTCTTC.

The V gene is TRBV6-1, the J gene TRBJ2-5; TRBD1 might be the D (9 bases). The CDR3 totals 14 residues. V was clipped by 10 bases and J by 4 bases, with 19 bases between them. CDR1 is MNHNS, CDR2 SASEGT, per germline. The CDR3 protein is CATGRVDRGETQYF. For the CDR3, the DNA is TGTGCCACCGGGAGGGTGGACAGGGGAGAGACCCAGTACTTC.

The chain links TRBV6-1 to TRBJ1-2, with D possibly TRBD1 on 6 matching bases. Germline V CDR1 and CDR2: MNHNS, SASEGT. The CDR3 is made up of 13 amino acids. With 11 bases removed from V and 4 bases from J, the gap between germline ends came to 17 bases. The CDR3: CAGQKFGVYGYTF. CDR3 nucleotides: TGTGCCGGACAGAAGTTCGGTGTCTATGGCTACACCTTC.

This chain uses TRBV5-1 with TRBJ2-1; tentative D call: TRBD1 (6 bases). From germline, CDR1 is SGHRS and CDR2 YFSETQ. The V end lost 1 base, the J end lost 1 base, and 9 bases lay between the germline ends. This CDR3 has 15 residues. CDR3 nucleotides: TGCGCCAGCAGCTTGACAGGGCCTTCCTACAATGAGCAGTTCTTC. Residues: CASSLTGPSYNEQFF. Using reference TRBV5-1 and TRBJ2-1 for the parts outside the CDR3, the full variable domain is KAGVTQTPRYLIKTRGQQVTLSCSPISGHRSVSWYQQTPGQGLQFLFEYFSETQRNKGNFPGRFSGRQFSNSRSEMNVSTLELGDSALYLCASSLTGPSYNEQFFGPGTRLTVL.

The chain links TRBV19 to TRBJ2-7, with 10 bases fitting TRBD1. V was pared by 6 bases and J by 0 bases, with 2 bases of the junction left unmatched. The CDR3 sequence is 14 residues long. Germline loops: CDR1 LNHDA, CDR2 SQIVND (reference sequence). The CDR3 nucleotides are TGTGCCAGTAGAGACAGGGGGCCCTCCTACGAGCAGTACTTC. Translating gives CASRDRGPSYEQYF. Together with reference TRBV19 and TRBJ2-7, the CDR3 gives the full variable domain: DGGITQSPKYLFRKEGQNVTLSCEQNLNHDAMYWYRQDPGQGLRLIYYSQIVNDFQKGDIAEGYSVSREKKESFPLTVTSAQKNPTAFYLCASRDRGPSYEQYFGPGTRLTVT.

This chain connects TRBV9 to TRBJ2-1; the match to TRBD2 covers 10 bases. V lost 3 bases to trimming and J lost 6 bases; unmatched junction nucleotides: 9. The germline V gene encodes CDR1 SGDLS and CDR2 YYNGEE. CDR3 length equals 16 residues. CDR3 DNA sequence: TGTGCCAGCAGCGCCCCTGGACTAGCGGCAGGCAATGAGCAGTTCTTC. Translating gives CASSAPGLAAGNEQFF. The complete variable domain, with remaining parts taken from reference TRBV9 and TRBJ2-1, reads DSGVTQTPKHLITATGQRVTLRCSPRSGDLSVYWYQQSLDQGLQFLIQYYNGEERAKGNILERFSAQQFPDLHSELNLSSLELGDSALYFCASSAPGLAAGNEQFFGPGTRLTVL.

CDR3 DNA sequence: TGTGCCAGCAGTTTCTCCGTCGGGACAAAAAACACCGGGGAGCTGTTTTTT. This encodes CASSFSVGTKNTGELFF. The rearrangement uses TRBV28 and TRBJ2-2; maybe TRBD1 (6 bases). The CDR3 contains 17 residues. Germline CDR1 MDHEN, CDR2 SYDVKM. Trimming cost V 3 bases and J 2 bases, with 16 bases left between them.